What follows are 28 T cell receptor beta chains derived from one specimen sequenced in a study of response to subunit inactivated influenza vaccine. TCRdb reanalysed the RT-PCR reads using MiXCR and keeps one entry per CDR3 protein. The data hold fewer than 550,000 distinct CDR3 sequences, with about 25% observed a single time. Here the sequenced sample was CD4+ T cells sorted from PBMCs, taken around 5 days after vaccination. Every receptor here comes from a man aged 45-65 years who received an inactivated influenza vaccine.

This clonotype was picked up a small number of times. The chain has TRBV11-2 and TRBJ2-1; 13 nucleotides agree with TRBD2. Germline loops: CDR1 SGHAT, CDR2 FQNNGV. This CDR3 region has 15 residues. V shed 3 bases, J shed 10 bases, and the junction held 6 bases outside the gene matches. CDR3 loop: CASSFARLAGGEQFF. The DNA for the CDR3 is TGTGCCAGCAGCTTTGCCCGACTAGCGGGGGGCGAGCAGTTCTTC.

This chain uses TRBV27 with TRBJ2-1; 13 positions agree with TRBD2. Germline CDR1 and CDR2: MNHEY and SMNVEV (reference sequence). The CDR3 covers 18 residues. Losses at the gene ends were 6 bases for V and 4 bases for J; bases not matched to a gene: 12. The CDR3: CASRWTSGGSGVYNEQFF. The CDR3 DNA reads TGTGCCAGCAGGTGGACTAGCGGGGGCTCCGGGGTGTACAATGAGCAGTTCTTC.

This chain uses TRBV5-1 with TRBJ2-1; D is possibly TRBD1 (5 bases). CDR3 length equals 15 residues. The germline V gene has CDR1 SGHRS and CDR2 YFSETQ. V lost 5 bases and J lost 4, with 16 bases in between. The CDR3 here is CASSSQGEDYNEQFF. Here the CDR3 DNA reads TGCGCCAGCAGTAGTCAGGGTGAGGATTACAATGAGCAGTTCTTC.

This clonotype has only a few counts. This rearrangement joins TRBV20-1 to TRBJ2-3, with 7 bases that match TRBD2. CDR3 length: 16 amino acids. The trim removed 3 bases at V and 5 bases at J, leaving 14 bases unmatched. Per the germline V gene, CDR1 is DFQATT and CDR2 is SNEGSKA (reference sequence). The DNA of the CDR3 is TGCAGTGCTAGTAATCTTGGGGGGGAAGCGGGAGATACGCAGTATTTT. Its translation: CSASNLGGEAGDTQYF.

Only a few counts were recorded for this clonotype. The V call is TRBV7-2, the J call TRBJ1-3; a weak D match, TRBD1 (5 bases). Per the germline V gene, CDR1 is SGHTA and CDR2 is FQGNSA. V shed 1 base and J shed 12 bases, with 10 bases lying between them. This CDR3 region has 12 residues. CDR3 sequence (DNA): TGTGCCAGCAGCTTAGATGGGGCAATCATATATTTT. The encoded protein is CASSLDGAIIYF.

There are many counts of this clonotype. This sequence joins TRBV7-9 and TRBJ1-4, with TRBD1 matching 7 bases. The CDR3 is 14 residues long. Germline CDR1 reads SEHNR; CDR2 reads FQNEAQ (reference sequence). V dropped 2 bases and J dropped 8; count of bases not matched to a gene: 5. Written as DNA, the CDR3 is TGTGCCAGCAGCTTAAGGCAGGGGGGCGAAAAACTGTTTTTT. This codes for CASSLRQGGEKLFF.

This clonotype was picked up a small number of times. This rearrangement joins TRBV7-2 to TRBJ2-7; TRBD1 matches 7 bases. Looked up from germline, CDR1 is SGHTA and CDR2 is FQGNSA. V trimming: 2 bases; J trimming: 1 base; junction bases outside the gene matches: 8. The CDR3 spans 16 residues. The CDR3 DNA reads TGTGCCAGCAGCTTAAGCCGGGACAGCTTATCCTACGAGCAGTACTTC. Amino acid sequence: CASSLSRDSLSYEQYF.

The V and J genes are TRBV7-9 and TRBJ1-2, with no clear D. The CDR3 extends over 16 amino acids. Trimming pared 1 base from V and 5 bases from J, leaving 17 bases between. The germline CDR1 and CDR2 sequences are SEHNR and FQNEAQ (reference sequence). The CDR3 loop is CASSLDGLDKKYGYTF. The CDR3 nucleotides are TGTGCCAGCAGCTTAGATGGGCTCGACAAGAAATATGGCTACACCTTC.

This CDR3 is CASSGFSGTFYEQYF. The CDR3 DNA reads TGTGCCAGCAGTGGGTTCTCTGGCACCTTCTACGAGCAGTACTTC. V and J are TRBV6-1 and TRBJ2-7; no clear D gene. Germline CDR1 MNHNS, CDR2 SASEGT. V gave up 4 bases and J gave up 3 bases, with 16 bases separating them. The length of the CDR3 is 15 residues.

A few counts support this clonotype. The chain combines TRBV29-1 with TRBJ2-7, with 7 bases identical to TRBD1. In germline, CDR1 is SQVTM, CDR2 ANQGSEA. The trim removed 7 bases at V and 5 bases at J, leaving 11 bases unmatched. The length of the CDR3 is 13 residues. DNA for the CDR3: TGCAGCGCTGGACAGGCTACGGACAACGAGCAGTACTTC. As protein: CSAGQATDNEQYF.

J is TRBJ2-7 and V is TRBV6-1; D perhaps matches TRBD1 (6 bases). V was cut by 6 bases and J by 0 bases, with 15 bases left in between. The CDR3 runs to 15 residues. Germline CDR1 and CDR2: MNHNS and SASEGT. The CDR3 DNA reads as TGTGCCAGCAGGGTCGGACAGTCGAACTCCTACGAGCAGTACTTC. Amino acids: CASRVGQSNSYEQYF.

The table lists this clonotype with a few counts. V gene TRBV7-6 combines with J gene TRBJ2-3; 11 bases are shared with TRBD2. The germline CDR1 and CDR2 sequences are SGHVS and FNYEAQ. V was pared by 5 bases and J by 5 bases, with 12 bases of the junction left unmatched. The CDR3 spans 17 residues. For the CDR3, the DNA is TGTGCCAGCAGCCTCGAATCTAGCGGGAGGCATCAAGATACGCAGTATTTT. Translating it yields CASSLESSGRHQDTQYF.

The chain uses TRBV11-2 and TRBJ2-5; D ambiguous. The CDR3 covers 14 residues. Germline CDR1 is SGHAT and CDR2 is FQNNGV. Trimming shortened V by 2 bases and J by 2 bases, and 9 bases separated the two germline ends. CDR3 in DNA: TGTGCCAGCAGCTTATTAGTTGAACAAGAGACCCAGTACTTC. This gives the protein CASSLLVEQETQYF.

The chain uses TRBV9 and TRBJ1-2, with 8 bases identical to TRBD1. The CDR3 covers 17 residues. V was pared by 0 bases and J by 1 base, with 8 bases of the junction left unmatched. Per the germline V gene, CDR1 is SGDLS and CDR2 is YYNGEE. The CDR3 coding sequence is TGTGCCAGCAGCGTAGCGGCAGGGGGCAAAATTAACTATGGCTACACCTTC. Its translation: CASSVAAGGKINYGYTF.

CDR3 in DNA: TGTGCCAGCAGCCCAGGGACAGAACTCCAAGAGACCCAGTACTTC. It specifies CASSPGTELQETQYF. The J gene is TRBJ2-5, the V gene TRBV4-2; 7 bases agree with TRBD1. Germline V gene sequence: CDR1 LGHNA, CDR2 YNFKEQ. This CDR3 is 15 amino acids long. The V segment lost 4 bases and the J segment 1 base; nucleotides outside the gene matches: 6.

This clonotype turned up a few times. The V gene is TRBV7-2, the J gene TRBJ2-7; D uncertain. Looked up from germline, CDR1 is SGHTA and CDR2 is FQGNSA. The CDR3 consists of 13 residues. Trimming pared 4 bases from V and 3 bases from J, leaving 10 bases between. CDR3 DNA sequence: TGTGCCAGCAGCTCAAGTTTCGACTACGAGCAGTACTTC. Its protein is CASSSSFDYEQYF.

This clonotype was picked up a small number of times. The gene calls are TRBV7-9 and TRBJ2-1; possibly TRBD2 for D (6 bases). With 1 base removed from V and 3 bases from J, the gap between germline ends came to 10 bases. Germline CDR1 reads SEHNR; CDR2 reads FQNEAQ (reference sequence). The CDR3 covers 15 residues. The CDR3: CASSLGRGYYNEQFF. CDR3 nucleotides: TGTGCCAGCAGCTTAGGGCGGGGTTACTACAATGAGCAGTTCTTC.

In this sample, this clonotype turned up a few times. The chain carries TRBV28 and TRBJ2-7, with D uncertain. Trimming removed 7 bases at V and 2 bases at J, with 12 bases between. From germline, CDR1 is MDHEN and CDR2 SYDVKM. This CDR3 comprises 13 residues. CDR3 region: CASNPGSTYEQYF. The CDR3 DNA reads as TGTGCCAGCAATCCAGGCAGTACCTACGAGCAGTACTTC.

The sample holds a few counts of this clonotype. The chain joins TRBV28 to TRBJ2-5, with 7 bases aligning to TRBD2. This CDR3 is 17 amino acids long. Trimming at V came to 6 bases and at J to 4 bases, leaving 17 bases not matched to a gene. CDR1 is MDHEN and CDR2 is SYDVKM in the germline V gene. In DNA form, the CDR3 reads TGTGCCAGCAGCACCCGCTTTGGGCGGGAGCTAGGAGAGACCCAGTACTTC. Protein product: CASSTRFGRELGETQYF.

The chain combines TRBV10-3 with TRBJ2-3; TRBD2 agrees at 9 bases. V was pared by 7 bases and J by 2 bases, with 4 bases of the junction left unmatched. Germline lookup yields CDR1 ENHRY and CDR2 SYGVKD. This CDR3 region has 14 residues. The CDR3 spells CAIKTSGFTDTQYF. The CDR3 DNA follows: TGTGCCATCAAAACTAGCGGGTTCACAGATACGCAGTATTTT.

The chain joins TRBV7-6 to TRBJ2-1; D gene uncertain. V was shortened by 6 bases and J by 3 bases, with 9 bases between the two germline ends. CDR3 size: 13 residues. CDR1 and CDR2 (germline): SGHVS, FNYEAQ. DNA for the CDR3: TGTGCCAGCAGTGCCCAGTACTACAATGAGCAGTTCTTC. It is translated as CASSAQYYNEQFF.

This clonotype was observed a few times. The CDR3 bases are TGTGCCAGAGTAAGGGACAGGGGGCGAGGTGGCTACACCTTC. It encodes CARVRDRGRGGYTF. The chain carries TRBV6-1 and TRBJ1-2; the match to TRBD1 covers 12 bases. Trimming took 9 bases from V and 7 from J; bases not matched to a gene: 9. Germline V gives CDR1 MNHNS, CDR2 SASEGT. The CDR3 consists of 14 residues.

This clonotype was found a few times. The rearrangement links TRBV12-3 or TRBV12-4 to TRBJ2-6; 7 bases agree with TRBD1. Trimming at V came to 7 bases and at J to 9 bases, leaving 9 bases not matched to a gene. The CDR3 contains 14 residues. Here the CDR3 reads CASTLPGGGNVLTF. CDR3 DNA: TGTGCCAGCACCCTGCCAGGGGGTGGCAACGTCCTGACTTTC.

The DNA of the CDR3 is TGTGCCAGCAGCGTAGAAGGGGGACTGCAAGAGACCCAGTACTTC. Translation gives CASSVEGGLQETQYF. The chain joins TRBV9 to TRBJ2-5; either TRBD1 or TRBD2 may supply D (6 bases each). From germline, CDR1 is SGDLS and CDR2 YYNGEE. The CDR3 is 15 amino acids. V shed 0 bases and J shed 2 bases, with 11 bases lying between them.

This clonotype was seen a handful of times. V and J are TRBV20-1 and TRBJ2-1, with D maybe TRBD2 (6 bases). Germline CDR1 reads DFQATT; CDR2 reads SNEGSKA (reference sequence). Trimming removed 3 bases at V and 2 bases at J, with 11 bases between. The CDR3 is made up of 14 amino acids. CDR3 sequence (DNA): TGCAGTGCTAGTCGGTCGGGGGCCTACAATGAGCAGTTCTTC. Protein sequence: CSASRSGAYNEQFF.

Only a few counts were recorded for this clonotype. V is TRBV6-2 or TRBV6-3 and J is TRBJ1-5; D not certain. Germline CDR1 and CDR2: MNHEY and SVGEGT. V was cut by 8 bases and J by 4 bases, with 12 bases left in between. This CDR3 contains 13 residues. CDR3 sequence: CASGRATNQPQHF. The CDR3 DNA sequence: TGTGCCAGCGGCCGGGCAACTAATCAGCCCCAGCATTTT.

The genes are TRBV5-1 and TRBJ2-7; possibly TRBD1 or TRBD2 for D (6 bases each). Deletions cut 1 base from V and 2 bases from J, with 13 bases between. CDR3 length equals 15 residues. Looked up from germline, CDR1 is SGHRS and CDR2 is YFSETQ. The CDR3 loop is CASSLMGGGTYEQYF. DNA for the CDR3: TGCGCCAGCAGCTTGATGGGGGGCGGAACCTACGAGCAGTACTTC.

This clonotype was counted only a few times. The chain recombines TRBV20-1 with TRBJ2-1, with D possibly matching TRBD1 (5 bases). Germline values: CDR1 DFQATT, CDR2 SNEGSKA (reference sequence). The CDR3 has 14 amino acids. Trimming removed 1 base at V and 0 bases at J, with 7 bases between. The CDR3 here is CSARVRVSYNEQFF. The CDR3 bases are TGCAGTGCTAGAGTCAGGGTCTCCTACAATGAGCAGTTCTTC.